This TCR beta chain was retrieved from a study of OX40 agonist ivuxolimab in advanced cancers. Overall study context: Three patients, one with hepatocellular carcinoma and two with cutaneous melanoma, responded partially.

General study results and limits: Antigen specificity was not determined for the expanded peripheral T cells. CD8+ T cells were the subset that, on average, had more expanded clones than CD4+.

For this clone: The antigen is not known.

Blood samples were obtained at baseline, cycle 4 day 1, and cycle 7 day 1. Data came from immunoSEQ multiplex PCR; TCRdb stores just in-frame clones and leaves some out. The repertoire includes roughly 50,000 clones, roughly 86% of them detected once, and 0.85% to 1% sits in the top ten. CDR3 size: 15 residues. The ends lost 5 bases at V and 4 bases at J; junction bases unmatched: 6. CDR1 and CDR2 (germline): MDHEN, SYDVKM. The sample in question was CD4+ or CD8+ T cells sorted from blood, obtained in a trial of the OX40 agonist ivuxolimab. This clonotype originated in an adult with an advanced solid tumor such as melanoma, head and neck, liver or kidney cancer. V is TRBV28 and J is TRBJ1-1, with TRBD1 matching over 11 bases. The CDR3 DNA follows: TGTGCCAGCAGTACCCCCGGGACAGGGGGCACTGAAGCTTTCTTT. Protein sequence: CASSTPGTGGTEAFF.